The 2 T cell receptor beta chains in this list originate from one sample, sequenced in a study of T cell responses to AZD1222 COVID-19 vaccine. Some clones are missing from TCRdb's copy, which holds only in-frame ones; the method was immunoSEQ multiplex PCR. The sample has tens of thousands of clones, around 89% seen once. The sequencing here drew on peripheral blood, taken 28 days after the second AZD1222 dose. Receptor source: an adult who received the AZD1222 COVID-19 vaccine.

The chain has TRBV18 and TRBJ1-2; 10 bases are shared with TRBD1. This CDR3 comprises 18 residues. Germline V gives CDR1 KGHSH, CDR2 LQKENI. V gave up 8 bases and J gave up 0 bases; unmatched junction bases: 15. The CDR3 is CASTPRPGTGVANYGYTF. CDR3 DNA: TGTGCCAGCACCCCCCGCCCCGGGACAGGGGTAGCTAACTATGGCTACACCTTC. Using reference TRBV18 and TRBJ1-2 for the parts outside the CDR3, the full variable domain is NAGVMQNPRHLVRRRGQEARLRCSPMKGHSHVYWYRQLPEEGLKFMVYLQKENIIDESGMPKERFSAEFPKEGPSILRIQQVVRGDSAAYFCASTPRPGTGVANYGYTFGSGTRLTVV.

The CDR3 region has the DNA TGTGCCAGTAGTATAGGTGCCGGGCCCGGAAACACCATATATTTT. Amino acids: CASSIGAGPGNTIYF. The genes are TRBV19 and TRBJ1-3; D gene uncertain. The CDR3 is made up of 15 amino acids. CDR1 is LNHDA, CDR2 SQIVND, per germline (reference sequence). The ends were cut back, 1 base at V and 4 bases at J, with 11 bases in the middle. Variable domain in full (rest from reference TRBV19 and TRBJ1-3): DGGITQSPKYLFRKEGQNVTLSCEQNLNHDAMYWYRQDPGQGLRLIYYSQIVNDFQKGDIAEGYSVSREKKESFPLTVTSAQKNPTAFYLCASSIGAGPGNTIYFGEGSWLTVV.